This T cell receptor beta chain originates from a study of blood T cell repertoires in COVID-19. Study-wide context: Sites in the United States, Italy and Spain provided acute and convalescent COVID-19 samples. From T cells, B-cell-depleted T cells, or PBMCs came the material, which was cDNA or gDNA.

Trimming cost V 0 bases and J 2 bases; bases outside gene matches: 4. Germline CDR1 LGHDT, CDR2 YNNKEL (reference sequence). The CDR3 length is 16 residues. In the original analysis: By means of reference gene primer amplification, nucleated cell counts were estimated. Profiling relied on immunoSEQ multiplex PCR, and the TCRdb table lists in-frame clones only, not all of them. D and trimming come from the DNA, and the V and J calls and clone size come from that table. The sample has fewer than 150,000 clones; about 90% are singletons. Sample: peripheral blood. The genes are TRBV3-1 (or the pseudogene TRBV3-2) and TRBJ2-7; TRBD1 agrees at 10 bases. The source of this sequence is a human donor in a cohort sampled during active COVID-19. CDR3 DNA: TGTGCCAGCAGCCAAGAGGCCGGGACAGGGGCCTACGAGCAGTACTTC. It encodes CASSQEAGTGAYEQYF.